The rows below give T cell receptor beta chains drawn from one sample of a study of OX40 agonist ivuxolimab in advanced cancers. The assay was immunoSEQ multiplex PCR, and TCRdb's table has in-frame clones only and misses some. The data contain around 80,000 clones, 65% to 90% of them singletons. Material: CD4+ or CD8+ T cells sorted from blood, obtained in a trial of the OX40 agonist ivuxolimab. All receptors derive from an adult with an advanced solid tumor such as melanoma, head and neck, liver or kidney cancer. The CDR3 runs from the conserved cysteine through the conserved F or W. Fields, in order: V gene, D gene, J gene, CDR3 length, clone size, CDR3 protein, CDR3 DNA. A D gene is named only where the DNA matches it firmly. Size is omitted from some rows. Given values are once, few, many or a class for expanded clones.

V gene: TRBV7-2
D gene: TRBD1
J gene: TRBJ1-1
CDR3 length: 12
clone size: .
CDR3 protein: CASSPDRAEAFF
CDR3 DNA: TGTGCCAGCAGCCCGGACAGGGCTGAAGCTTTCTTT

V gene: TRBV5-4
D gene: .
J gene: TRBJ1-5
CDR3 length: 13
clone size: .
CDR3 protein: CASSEGMDQPQHF
CDR3 DNA: TGTGCCAGCAGCGAGGGGATGGATCAGCCCCAGCATTTT

V gene: TRBV7-3
D gene: TRBD2
J gene: TRBJ2-1
CDR3 length: 18
clone size: once
CDR3 protein: CASSLKPPGGTSHNEQFF
CDR3 DNA: TGTGCCAGCAGCTTAAAACCCCCGGGGGGGACTAGCCACAATGAGCAGTTCTTC

V gene: TRBV19
D gene: .
J gene: TRBJ2-7
CDR3 length: 14
clone size: .
CDR3 protein: CASTPLGGAGEQYF
CDR3 DNA: TGTGCCAGTACCCCACTTGGGGGGGCGGGCGAGCAGTACTTC

V gene: TRBV28
D gene: .
J gene: TRBJ1-3
CDR3 length: 14
clone size: .
CDR3 protein: CASSTGFSGNTIYF
CDR3 DNA: TGTGCCAGCAGCACAGGGTTTTCTGGAAACACCATATATTTT

V gene: TRBV5-4
D gene: .
J gene: TRBJ2-1
CDR3 length: 16
clone size: .
CDR3 protein: CASSLSRDLSYNEQFF
CDR3 DNA: TGTGCCAGCAGCTTGTCTAGGGACTTATCCTACAATGAGCAGTTCTTC

V gene: TRBV7-3
D gene: .
J gene: TRBJ2-1
CDR3 length: 16
clone size: .
CDR3 protein: CASSLLGDKIYNEQFF
CDR3 DNA: TGTGCCAGCAGCTTATTAGGCGATAAGATATACAATGAGCAGTTCTTC

V gene: TRBV11-2
D gene: .
J gene: TRBJ1-5
CDR3 length: 15
clone size: once
CDR3 protein: CASSPTGAGNQPQHF
CDR3 DNA: TGTGCCAGCAGTCCGACGGGGGCGGGCAATCAGCCCCAGCATTTT

V gene: TRBV23-1
D gene: TRBD2
J gene: TRBJ2-3
CDR3 length: 15
clone size: .
CDR3 protein: CARIPGRESADTQYF
CDR3 DNA: TGCGCCAGAATCCCGGGGCGGGAGAGCGCAGATACGCAGTATTTT

V gene: TRBV18
D gene: TRBD2
J gene: TRBJ2-7
CDR3 length: 14
clone size: .
CDR3 protein: CASSSLAGDYEQYF
CDR3 DNA: TGTGCCAGCTCATCCTTAGCGGGAGACTACGAGCAGTACTTC

V gene: TRBV13
D gene: TRBD2
J gene: TRBJ2-5
CDR3 length: 15
clone size: .
CDR3 protein: CASSLGRSGGETQYF
CDR3 DNA: TGTGCCAGCAGCTTAGGCCGAAGCGGGGGAGAGACCCAGTACTTC

V gene: TRBV7-3
D gene: .
J gene: TRBJ2-1
CDR3 length: 11
clone size: .
CDR3 protein: CASSSNNEQFF
CDR3 DNA: TGTGCCAGCAGCTCCAACAATGAGCAGTTCTTC

V gene: TRBV19
D gene: TRBD1
J gene: TRBJ1-1
CDR3 length: 16
clone size: .
CDR3 protein: CASTTQGGAGHTEAFF
CDR3 DNA: TGTGCCAGTACCACCCAGGGGGGGGCCGGACATACTGAAGCTTTCTTT

V gene: TRBV7-7
D gene: .
J gene: TRBJ2-3
CDR3 length: 14
clone size: .
CDR3 protein: CASSRTGRADTQYF
CDR3 DNA: TGTGCTAGCAGCCGGACAGGGAGGGCAGATACGCAGTATTTT

V gene: TRBV5-6
D gene: .
J gene: TRBJ2-5
CDR3 length: 15
clone size: .
CDR3 protein: CASSTARAPQETQYF
CDR3 DNA: TGTGCCAGCAGCACCGCTAGGGCCCCCCAAGAGACCCAGTACTTC

V gene: TRBV11-3
D gene: TRBD1
J gene: TRBJ1-1
CDR3 length: 15
clone size: once
CDR3 protein: CASSLDPGGGTEAFF
CDR3 DNA: TGTGCCAGCAGCTTAGACCCAGGGGGCGGGACTGAAGCTTTCTTT